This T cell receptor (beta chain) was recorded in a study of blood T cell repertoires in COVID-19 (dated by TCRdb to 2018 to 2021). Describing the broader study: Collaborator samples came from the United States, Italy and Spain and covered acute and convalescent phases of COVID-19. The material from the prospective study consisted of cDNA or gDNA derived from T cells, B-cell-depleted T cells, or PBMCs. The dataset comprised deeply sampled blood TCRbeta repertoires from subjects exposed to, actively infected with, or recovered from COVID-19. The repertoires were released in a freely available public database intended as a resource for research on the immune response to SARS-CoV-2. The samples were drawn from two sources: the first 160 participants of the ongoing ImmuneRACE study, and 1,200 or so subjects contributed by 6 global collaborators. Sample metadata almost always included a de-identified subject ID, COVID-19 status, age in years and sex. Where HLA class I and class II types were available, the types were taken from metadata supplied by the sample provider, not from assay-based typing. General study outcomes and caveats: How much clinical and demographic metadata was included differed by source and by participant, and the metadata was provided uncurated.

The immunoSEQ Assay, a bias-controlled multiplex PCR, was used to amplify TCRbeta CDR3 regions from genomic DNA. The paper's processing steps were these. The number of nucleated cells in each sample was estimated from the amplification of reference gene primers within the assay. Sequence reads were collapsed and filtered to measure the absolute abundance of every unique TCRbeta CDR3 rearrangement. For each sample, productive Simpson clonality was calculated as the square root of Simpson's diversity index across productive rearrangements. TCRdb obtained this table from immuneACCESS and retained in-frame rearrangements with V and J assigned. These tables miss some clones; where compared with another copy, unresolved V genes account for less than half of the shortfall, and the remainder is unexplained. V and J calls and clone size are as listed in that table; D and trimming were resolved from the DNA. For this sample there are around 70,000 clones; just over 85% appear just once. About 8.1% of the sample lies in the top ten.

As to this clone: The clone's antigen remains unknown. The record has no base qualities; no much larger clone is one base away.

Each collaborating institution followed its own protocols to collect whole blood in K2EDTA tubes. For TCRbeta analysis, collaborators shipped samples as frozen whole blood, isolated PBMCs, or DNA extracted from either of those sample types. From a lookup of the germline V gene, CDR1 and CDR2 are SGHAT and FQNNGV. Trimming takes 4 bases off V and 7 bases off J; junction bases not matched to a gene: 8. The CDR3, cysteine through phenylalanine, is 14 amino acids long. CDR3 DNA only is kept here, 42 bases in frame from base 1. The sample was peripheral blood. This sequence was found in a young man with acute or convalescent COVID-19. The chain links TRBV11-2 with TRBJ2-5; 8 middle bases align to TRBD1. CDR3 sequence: CASSSPGGKGTQYF. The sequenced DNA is TGTGCCAGCAGCTCTCCAGGGGGCAAGGGGACCCAGTACTTC.